A single sample is the source of the 27 T cell receptor beta chains below, sequenced in a study of CD8+CD57+ T cells in acquired aplastic anemia. Previously, flow cytometry had revealed CD8+CD57+ cell expansion in the patients chosen for sequencing. Genomic DNA provided the template from which TCR beta VDJ and CDR3 profiles were obtained. MiXCR, applied by TCRdb to the reads, yields one record per CDR3 protein. The sample has fewer than 300,000 distinct CDR3 sequences, approximately 79% seen once. Sequenced material: sorted CD4+, CD8+, or CD8+CD57+ T cells (not recorded which) from PBMCs. The receptors here all came from a human donor with aplastic anemia.

The table lists this clonotype with many counts. This chain uses TRBV2 with TRBJ2-3; D remains ambiguous. Between the trimmed V and J ends, which lost 6 bases and 6 bases, there was a span of 13 bases. The CDR3 runs 13 residues. Per the germline V gene, CDR1 is SNHLY and CDR2 is FYNNEI. CDR3 nucleotide sequence: TGTGCCAGCAGGTGGAACGAGCAGGATACGCAGTATTTT. Translation gives CASRWNEQDTQYF.

With respect to this clonotype: The limits of the CDR3 on the DNA are not certain, so only TCRdb's listed CDR3 is given. The chain carries TRBV7-9 and TRBJ1-2; TRBD1, as called in the table, went unchecked against the DNA. Germline CDR1 SEHNR, CDR2 FQNEAQ (reference sequence). A total of 16 residues make up the CDR3, ends included. CDR3 in amino acids: CASSPVWDQYFGPYTF.

The rearrangement links TRBV24-1 to TRBJ2-3; D is ambiguous. The CDR3 runs 14 residues. CDR1 and CDR2 (germline): KGHDR, SFDVKD. The V and J ends lost 6 bases and 4 bases respectively, with 13 bases between them. CDR3 bases: TGTGCCACCAGTTTTGCAGTAGGTCCAGATACGCAGTATTTT. It is translated as CATSFAVGPDTQYF.

This chain links TRBV20-1 with TRBJ2-1, with 8 bases matching TRBD2. This CDR3 has 13 residues. J was trimmed by 7 bases and V by 4 bases; bases with no gene match: 6. Germline V gives CDR1 DFQATT, CDR2 SNEGSKA (reference sequence). CDR3 sequence reads: CSANGGEINEQFF. As DNA, the CDR3 is TGCAGTGCTAACGGGGGGGAGATTAATGAGCAGTTCTTC.

About this clonotype itself: The junction departs from the called germline gene at one end, perhaps through a read error. V gene TRBV7-8 combines with J gene TRBJ2-3; D is unresolved. Germline V gene sequence: CDR1 SGHVS, CDR2 FQNEAQ. This CDR3 contains 14 residues. The CDR3 here is CASSLSRGRNTQYF. Written as DNA, the CDR3 is TGTGCCAGCAGCTTATCGCGAGGTCGAAATACACAGTATTTT.

The chain couples TRBV15 to TRBJ2-7; perhaps D is TRBD1 or TRBD2 (5 bases each). Germline CDR1 LNHNV, CDR2 YYDKDF (reference sequence). CDR3 length equals 14 residues. The V and J ends lost 5 bases and 8 bases respectively, with 19 bases between them. CDR3 sequence: CATSGRGDADKQYF. The CDR3 DNA follows: TGTGCCACCAGCGGCCGGGGCGACGCCGACAAGCAGTACTTC. The complete variable domain, with remaining parts taken from reference TRBV15 and TRBJ2-7, reads DAMVIQNPRYQVTQFGKPVTLSCSQTLNHNVMYWYQQKSSQAPKLLFHYYDKDFNNEADTPDNFQSRRPNTSFCFLDIRSPGLGDTAMYLCATSGRGDADKQYFGPGTRLTVT.

A remark on this clonotype: The conserved phenylalanine or tryptophan is not found at the CDR3 terminus, so this likely reflects a read error. The rearrangement links TRBV2 to TRBJ1-5; possibly TRBD1 for D (5 bases). The CDR3 sequence is 15 residues long. Germline CDR1 reads SNHLY; CDR2 reads FYNNEI. The CDR3 bases are TGTGCCAGCGGGGTAGGGGTCTCGGGAACTCAGTCCCAGCATTCA. Amino acids: CASGVGVSGTQSQHS.

The chain links TRBV19 to TRBJ1-4; D unresolved. This CDR3 contains 15 residues. Germline values: CDR1 LNHDA, CDR2 SQIVND (reference sequence). V lost 3 bases, J lost 2 bases, and 10 bases lay in between. CDR3 bases: TGTGCCAGTAGTATTTTGGGAACGACTAATGAAAAACTGTTTTTT. Its translation is CASSILGTTNEKLFF.

About this clonotype: One junction end does not reproduce the germline sequence, and a read error may be involved. The chain is built from TRBV11-1 and TRBJ2-1; 11 nucleotides match TRBD1. CDR3 length equals 15 residues. Germline V gene lookup returns CDR1 SGHAT and CDR2 FQDESV (reference sequence). The CDR3 DNA follows: TGTGCCAGAAGCTTATCATCCGGGACAGGGGGTGAGCAGTTCTTC. This gives the protein CARSLSSGTGGEQFF.

Notes on this clonotype: Since the CDR3 does not end with the conserved phenylalanine or tryptophan, this likely comes from a read error. No DNA is shown, since the ends of the CDR3 on it are uncertain; the CDR3 is the one TCRdb lists. V is TRBV7-2 and J is TRBJ2-3; TRBD1, the table's D call, was not compared with the DNA. The CDR3 extends over 13 residues, inclusive of both ends. Germline V lookup: CDR1 SGHTA, CDR2 FQGNSA. This CDR3 is CASREGGCGTTFV.

With respect to this clonotype: Germline and junction disagree at one end, which may indicate a read error. This chain links TRBV7-9 with TRBJ2-3, with a tentative D call TRBD2 (5 bases). The germline V gene encodes CDR1 SEHNR and CDR2 FQNEAQ (reference sequence). The CDR3 contains 13 residues. The CDR3 protein is CASRHGDNSPHHF. The CDR3, as DNA: TGTGCCAGCAGGCACGGGGATAATTCACCCCACCACTTT.

The chain is built from TRBV5-6 and TRBJ2-6; tentatively, D is TRBD1 or TRBD2 (5 bases each). Germline CDR1 reads SGHDT; CDR2 reads YYEEEE. Between the trimmed V and J ends, which lost 0 bases and 0 bases, there was a span of 13 bases. The CDR3 covers 18 residues. The CDR3 nucleotides read TGTGCCAGCAGCTTGGGGGGGTGGGGTGCCTCTGGGGCCAACGTCCTGACTTTC. It yields the protein CASSLGGWGASGANVLTF.

This clonotype was seen once. The chain has TRBV9 and TRBJ1-1; no clear D gene. Trimming shortened V by 4 bases and J by 8 bases, and 21 bases separated the two germline ends. CDR3 size: 15 residues. Per germline, CDR1 SGDLS and CDR2 YYNGEE. The CDR3 DNA reads TGTGCCAGCAGCCTACAAGTGAGAGCCCGGGCCGAAGCTTTCTTT. Its protein is CASSLQVRARAEAFF. Full variable domain (outside the CDR3, taken from reference TRBV9 and TRBJ1-1): DSGVTQTPKHLITATGQRVTLRCSPRSGDLSVYWYQQSLDQGLQFLIQYYNGEERAKGNILERFSAQQFPDLHSELNLSSLELGDSALYFCASSLQVRARAEAFFGQGTRLTVV.

This chain joins TRBV19 and TRBJ1-2; D is unresolved. The CDR3 consists of 13 residues. The germline CDR1 and CDR2 sequences are LNHDA and SQIVND (reference sequence). Trimming stripped 6 bases from V and 2 bases from J, with 10 bases between. CDR3 in DNA: TGTGCCAGTAGCCCCCAGCTGAACTATGGCTACACCTTC. This encodes CASSPQLNYGYTF. The full variable domain, completed using reference TRBV19 and TRBJ1-2, is DGGITQSPKYLFRKEGQNVTLSCEQNLNHDAMYWYRQDPGQGLRLIYYSQIVNDFQKGDIAEGYSVSREKKESFPLTVTSAQKNPTAFYLCASSPQLNYGYTFGSGTRLTVV.

Details on this clonotype: The junction departs from the called germline gene at one end, perhaps through a read error. This chain connects TRBV7-2 to TRBJ2-3; D is undetermined. This CDR3 contains 14 residues. The germline V gene has CDR1 SGHTA and CDR2 FQGNSA. The CDR3 nucleotides read TGTGCCAGCAGCTCGCCTGGCATCGGTGGGCAGCCCCAGTTT. Protein sequence: CASSSPGIGGQPQF. Based on the CDR3 plus reference TRBV7-2 and TRBJ2-3, the full variable domain is GAGVSQSPSNKVTEKGKDVELRCDPISGHTALYWYRQSLGQGLEFLIYFQGNSAPDKSGLPSDRFSAERTGGSVSTLTIQRTQQEDSAVYLCASSSPGIGGQPQFGPGTRLTVL.

To note about this clonotype: At one boundary the junction diverges from the germline segment, which might be a read error. The J gene is TRBJ1-1, the V gene TRBV19; D ambiguous. The CDR3 is 12 amino acids. Germline CDR1 and CDR2: LNHDA and SQIVND (reference sequence). The CDR3 is CASSIGGWRDFF. CDR3 nucleotides: TGTGCCAGTAGTATAGGAGGGTGGAGGGATTTTTTT.

This chain uses TRBV6-5 with TRBJ2-7; unclear D gene. V lost 4 bases and J 3 bases, leaving 7 bases between the germline ends. The CDR3 is 12 residues long. Germline CDR1 MNHEY, CDR2 SVGAGI. CDR3 DNA: TGTGCCAGCAGTTCCCTTTTCTACGAGCAGTACTTC. Protein product: CASSSLFYEQYF.

Of note for this clonotype: At one of its ends the junction is not consistent with the germline gene, which may arise from a read error. The V gene is TRBV2, the J gene TRBJ1-1; the D gene is possibly TRBD1 (6 bases). The CDR3 runs to 14 residues. Germline assignment: CDR1 SNHLY and CDR2 FYNNEI. The CDR3: CASTTQGTSTDTLF. The CDR3 nucleotides are TGTGCCAGCACTACACAGGGTACGAGCACAGATACTCTCTTT.

This clonotype was seen a single time. The chain combines TRBV2 with TRBJ2-3, with D perhaps being TRBD1 or TRBD2 (6 bases each). Germline V CDR1 and CDR2: SNHLY, FYNNEI. This CDR3 region has 13 residues. V lost 8 bases to trimming and J lost 2 bases, with 11 bases between them. Here the CDR3 DNA reads TGTGCCAGCGGAGGGGGGACCACAGATACGCAGTATTTT. This translates into CASGGGTTDTQYF. Based on the CDR3 plus reference TRBV2 and TRBJ2-3, the full variable domain is EPEVTQTPSHQVTQMGQEVILRCVPISNHLYFYWYRQILGQKVEFLVSFYNNEISEKSEIFDDQFSVERPDGSNFTLKIRSTKLEDSAMYFCASGGGTTDTQYFGPGTRLTVL.

This clonotype appeared a few times. The chain is built from TRBV7-8 and TRBJ2-3; possibly TRBD2 for D (6 bases). Trimming stripped 0 bases from V and 13 bases from J, with 17 bases between. Germline lookup yields CDR1 SGHVS and CDR2 FQNEAQ. CDR3 length equals 14 residues. CDR3 nucleotide sequence: TGTGCCAGCAGCTTAGCGGGAGGTCCGGAGGAGAAGTATTTT. This sequence encodes CASSLAGGPEEKYF.

Turning to this clonotype: This CDR3 is missing its conserved last phenylalanine or tryptophan, likely due to a read error. Because the CDR3's place on the DNA is in doubt, the DNA is left out and the CDR3 is given as listed by TCRdb. CDR3 amino acids: CASSLGGTYGFPC. The chain is built from TRBV7-9 and TRBJ1-2; no DNA check was done on the table's D call, TRBD1. The CDR3 is 13 amino acids in total, end residues counted. Germline V lookup: CDR1 SEHNR, CDR2 FQNEAQ (reference sequence).

Notes on this clonotype: The junction departs from germline at one end; a sequencing error may be responsible. The chain is built from TRBV7-8 and TRBJ2-1; tentatively, D is TRBD2 (6 bases). Germline-derived CDR1 and CDR2 are SGHVS and FQNEAQ. The CDR3 contains 13 residues. The CDR3 DNA is TGTGCCAGCAGCTTAGCGGGAGGTAACGATAAGTTGTTC. It specifies CASSLAGGNDKLF.

This clonotype was detected only once. The chain recombines TRBV19 with TRBJ2-1, with 10 bases aligning to TRBD2. The V segment lost 6 bases and the J segment 9 bases; nucleotides outside the gene matches: 8. Germline lookup yields CDR1 LNHDA and CDR2 SQIVND (reference sequence). This CDR3 is built from 14 residues. DNA for the CDR3: TGTGCCAGTAGCCTAACTAGCGGGATTACTGAGCAGTTCTTC. Protein product: CASSLTSGITEQFF.

This clonotype has a count of ten or more. A read error may explain this, as a much larger clone is one base away. As the CDR3 is not closed by the conserved phenylalanine or tryptophan, this likely results from a read error. The DNA is left out, because the CDR3 cannot be placed on it with certainty; the CDR3 is given as TCRdb lists it. The chain carries TRBV7-8 and TRBJ2-3; the table assigns TRBD2, which was not confirmed against the DNA. Germline lookup yields CDR1 SGHVS and CDR2 FQNEAQ. The CDR3 extends over 13 residues, inclusive of both ends. CDR3 amino acids: CASSLGGGPDTQY.

As for this clonotype: Relative to the germline gene, one junction end is altered; a read error may explain this. CDR3 nucleotides: TGTGTCAGCAGTTTGCAGCTGAGGGATGAGCCCCAGCATTTT. Translating gives CVSSLQLRDEPQHF. The chain joins TRBV7-4 to TRBJ1-5; no firm D call. The CDR3 has 14 residues. Germline assignment: CDR1 SGHVT and CDR2 SQSDAQ.

The chain couples TRBV20-1 to TRBJ2-2; D remains ambiguous. The CDR3 spans 13 residues. The germline V gene has CDR1 DFQATT and CDR2 SNEGSKA (reference sequence). Deletions cut 0 bases from V and 8 bases from J, with 10 bases between. DNA for the CDR3: TGCAGTGCTAGAGAAAGAGACAAGGGGGAGCTGTTTTTT. Its translation is CSARERDKGELFF.

This clonotype was seen a few times. The V gene is TRBV6-6, the J gene TRBJ1-1; 8 bases match TRBD1. With V trimmed by 2 bases and J by 5 bases, 4 bases remained unmatched. The CDR3 length is 14 residues. CDR1 is MNHNY, CDR2 SVGAGI, per germline (reference sequence). CDR3 nucleotides: TGTGCCAGCAGTTACGAGACAGGGGAGACTGAAGCTTTCTTT. This translates into CASSYETGETEAFF.